The clone carrying this T cell receptor beta chain was seen at least ten times. The antigen is unknown. CDR3 regions were amplified by Arm-PCR using iRepertoire HTBI primers to build TCR beta libraries. TCRdb fed the multiplex PCR reads into MiXCR, producing one record per CDR3 protein. The repertoire holds roughly 430,000 distinct CDR3 sequences, 21% seen once, with approximately 14% in the top ten. The data were obtained in a study of regulatory T cells in long-lasting Graves disease. Overall study findings and caveats: Persistent patients shared more public clonotypes (approximately 2,800) than new patients (approximately 970).

Trimming took 2 bases from V and 7 from J; bases not matched to a gene: 5. The CDR3 is made up of 15 amino acids. Germline V CDR1 and CDR2: MNHEY, SMNVEV (reference sequence). Time point reported: persistent/refractory GD, antithyroid drugs over 5 years with positive TRAb. The authors made the TCR library using RNA they extracted from PBMCs. In Xi'an, China, an endocrinology department was the source of patients. A volume of approximately 9 milliliters of peripheral blood was collected in EDTA tubes. V and J are TRBV27 and TRBJ2-5; 12 nucleotides align to TRBD2. This TCR derives from a female donor with Graves disease. The sequencing used peripheral blood mononuclear cells (PBMCs), collected when the disease was refractory, from a patient treated with antithyroid drugs. In nucleotides, the CDR3 is TGTGCCAGCAGTTTAAGACTAGCGGGAGTTGGGACCCAGTACTTC. Its translation is CASSLRLAGVGTQYF.